A single sample gave rise to the 3 T cell receptor beta chains below, sequenced in a study of T cells in Graves' hyperthyroidism and ophthalmopathy. Amplified regions were TCR beta CDR3 sequences from RNA transcripts. Primed by the HTBI set, a first-round RT-PCR was run on the TCR CDR3. TCRdb re-derived calls from the multiplex PCR reads in MiXCR, one entry per CDR3 protein. This sample has under 350,000 distinct CDR3 sequences, with 25% to 30% found just once. The specimen was blood. These TCRs come from a man in his forties with Graves' hyperthyroidism that later progressed to Graves' ophthalmopathy.

This clonotype was seen repeatedly, ten times or more. The chain joins TRBV29-1 to TRBJ2-5; D may match TRBD1 or TRBD2 (5 bases each). CDR3 size: 14 residues. V was clipped by 6 bases and J by 1 base, with 15 bases between them. Germline V gene lookup returns CDR1 SQVTM and CDR2 ANQGSEA. The CDR3, as DNA: TGCAGCGTGAGAGGGGATGGGACCCAAGAGACCCAGTACTTC. Amino acid sequence: CSVRGDGTQETQYF.

This clonotype was counted at least ten times. The CDR3 nucleotides are TGTGCCAGTAGGGGCCAGGGTGACGCTGAAGCTTTCTTT. Translation: CASRGQGDAEAFF. The chain is built from TRBV19 and TRBJ1-1; a weak D match, TRBD1 (5 bases). Trimming removed 6 bases from V and 6 bases from J, with 14 bases in between. CDR3 length: 13 amino acids. Germline V gene sequence: CDR1 LNHDA, CDR2 SQIVND (reference sequence).

The sample holds many counts of this clonotype. The chain is built from TRBV28 and TRBJ2-2, with 10 bases that match TRBD2. The junction had 5 bases not matched to a gene; V was cut back by 4 bases and J by 0 bases. CDR3 length: 17 residues. The V gene's germline CDR1 is MDHEN and CDR2 SYDVKM. The CDR3 spells CASSSLGLAANTGELFF. The CDR3 bases are TGTGCCAGCAGTTCTTTAGGACTAGCGGCGAACACCGGGGAGCTGTTTTTT.